The 27 T cell receptor beta chains listed next were all sequenced from one sample in a study of CD8 T cells in ankylosing spondylitis. A single record per CDR3 protein comes from TCRdb applying MiXCR to the 5' RACE reads. Counted here are 300,000 to 400,000 distinct CDR3 sequences, around 20% occurring once; the ten biggest clones make up under 15%. The sample consisted of blood, either unsorted or a sorted T cell fraction (not recorded which). The receptor set was obtained from a male donor with ankylosing spondylitis or in good health (not recorded which).

This clonotype occurred a few times. The chain uses TRBV29-1 and TRBJ2-2; 8 bases are shared with TRBD2. V lost 7 bases to trimming and J lost 5 bases; unmatched junction nucleotides: 3. This CDR3 is built from 12 residues. Germline V gene data show CDR1 as SQVTM and CDR2 as ANQGSEA. In DNA form, the CDR3 reads TGCAGCGCAGCGGGGGTAACCGGGGAGCTGTTTTTT. The encoded protein is CSAAGVTGELFF.

This chain links TRBV5-1 with TRBJ1-5; a weak D match, TRBD1 (6 bases). The CDR3 is 15 amino acids. V was trimmed by 6 bases and J by 2 bases, leaving 15 bases between them. Germline loops: CDR1 SGHRS, CDR2 YFSETQ. CDR3 loop: CASKASAGGNQPQHF. The CDR3 DNA sequence: TGCGCCAGCAAGGCCAGCGCAGGGGGCAATCAGCCCCAGCATTTT.

The chain has TRBV12-3 or TRBV12-4 and TRBJ1-5, with a tentative D call TRBD1 (5 bases). The CDR3 length is 12 residues. Trimming took off 8 bases at V and 5 bases at J, with 10 bases between the two ends. For the CDR3, the DNA is TGTGCCAGCTCATGGGGGGATCAGCCCCAGCATTTT. Protein product: CASSWGDQPQHF.

The chain employs TRBV12-3 or TRBV12-4 and TRBJ2-2; 11 bases are a match to TRBD2. Germline trimming cut 6 bases from V and 1 base from J; bases unmatched to any gene: 4. The CDR3 extends over 16 amino acids. This chain's CDR3 is CASRLAGEKNTGELFF. The CDR3 DNA reads as TGTGCCAGCAGACTAGCGGGGGAGAAGAACACCGGGGAGCTGTTTTTT.

This rearrangement joins TRBV3-1 to TRBJ2-7; a possible D gene is TRBD2 (6 bases). Trimming took 4 bases from V and 6 from J, leaving 10 bases between them. Germline V gene data show CDR1 as LGHDT and CDR2 as YNNKEL (reference sequence). CDR3 length equals 12 residues. CDR3 sequence reads: CASSPGESEQYF. DNA for the CDR3: TGTGCCAGCAGCCCGGGGGAAAGCGAGCAGTACTTC.

The V and J genes are TRBV4-1 and TRBJ2-1, with 7 bases fitting TRBD2. The CDR3 loop spans 14 amino acids. J gave up 4 bases and V 4 bases, and 4 bases lay outside the gene matches. Per germline, CDR1 MGHRA and CDR2 YSYEKL. This CDR3 is CASSPGTNYNEQFF. CDR3 sequence (DNA): TGCGCCAGCAGCCCCGGGACTAATTACAATGAGCAGTTCTTC.

This clonotype has a handful of counts. The chain couples TRBV20-1 to TRBJ2-7; TRBD1 aligns across 8 bases. The V segment lost 0 bases and the J segment 3 bases; nucleotides outside the gene matches: 7. This CDR3 comprises 15 residues. Per the germline V gene, CDR1 is DFQATT and CDR2 is SNEGSKA (reference sequence). This CDR3 reads CSARDFRTGNYEQYF. The DNA for the CDR3 is TGCAGTGCTAGAGATTTTCGGACAGGGAACTACGAGCAGTACTTC.

The J gene is TRBJ2-7, the V gene TRBV5-6, with unresolved D. CDR3 length: 14 residues. V lost 0 bases and J lost 6, with 13 bases in between. Germline assignment: CDR1 SGHDT and CDR2 YYEEEE. CDR3 in amino acids: CASSLAAQDREQYF. The DNA for the CDR3 is TGTGCCAGCAGCTTGGCTGCCCAGGATCGCGAGCAGTACTTC.

This clonotype turned up a few times. The V and J genes are TRBV12-3 or TRBV12-4 and TRBJ2-2; D is undetermined. The CDR3 has 13 residues. The ends were cut back, 2 bases at V and 4 bases at J, with 5 bases in the middle. The DNA for the CDR3 is TGTGCCAGCAGTTTACATATCACCGGGGAGCTGTTTTTT. It codes for CASSLHITGELFF.

This clonotype was counted at least ten times. V usage is TRBV6-4 and J usage is TRBJ2-3; a possible D gene is TRBD1 (6 bases). The germline CDR1 and CDR2 sequences are MRHNA and SNTAGT. Trimming left V 4 bases short and J 1 base short, with 9 bases between. The CDR3 contains 14 residues. CDR3 amino acids: CASSVEGGTDTQYF. CDR3 nucleotides: TGTGCCAGCAGTGTTGAGGGGGGCACAGATACGCAGTATTTT.

Only a few counts were recorded for this clonotype. The chain links TRBV3-1 to TRBJ2-7; D remains unclear. The germline CDR1 and CDR2 sequences are LGHDT and YNNKEL (reference sequence). The V end lost 0 bases, the J end lost 3 bases, and 12 bases lay between the germline ends. This CDR3 region has 15 residues. In nucleotides, the CDR3 is TGTGCCAGCAGCCAAGATTTACTCGCCTTCTACGAGCAGTACTTC. Amino acid sequence: CASSQDLLAFYEQYF.

The V call is TRBV6-1, the J call TRBJ2-4; 7 nucleotides line up with TRBD1. V lost 8 bases to trimming and J lost 7 bases; unmatched junction nucleotides: 8. The CDR3 runs to 13 residues. Germline loops: CDR1 MNHNS, CDR2 SASEGT. The CDR3 reads CASLQGPANIQYF. Here the CDR3 DNA reads TGTGCCAGCTTACAGGGGCCGGCTAACATTCAGTACTTC.

Written as DNA, the CDR3 is TGCAGCGTTGAAGGAGGGACAGGGGGTCGCAATGAGCAGTTCTTC. Its protein is CSVEGGTGGRNEQFF. The J gene is TRBJ2-1, the V gene TRBV29-1; 11 bases line up with TRBD1. Germline CDR1 reads SQVTM; CDR2 reads ANQGSEA. V shed 1 base and J 6 bases; nucleotides not matched to a gene: 5. The CDR3 has 15 residues.

The chain has TRBV29-1 and TRBJ1-2, with 7 bases matching TRBD1. The CDR3 has 14 amino acids. V dropped 0 bases and J dropped 4; count of bases not matched to a gene: 5. CDR1 is SQVTM and CDR2 is ANQGSEA in the germline V gene. Here the CDR3 reads CSVEDTRDSYGYTF. CDR3 sequence (DNA): TGCAGCGTTGAAGATACCCGGGACAGCTATGGCTACACCTTC.

This chain links TRBV7-9 with TRBJ2-4; 8 bases agree with TRBD1. V lost 5 bases and J lost 6; bases outside the gene matches: 12. CDR3 length equals 16 residues. Germline V gives CDR1 SEHNR, CDR2 FQNEAQ (reference sequence). Here the CDR3 DNA reads TGTGCCAGCAGCCCCACCCTCGACAGGGGTGCAAACATTCAGTACTTC. Its protein is CASSPTLDRGANIQYF.

This clonotype has only a few counts. The genes are TRBV7-2 and TRBJ2-1; 7 positions match TRBD1. The CDR3 has 14 residues. Germline CDR1 SGHTA, CDR2 FQGNSA. Losses at the gene ends were 2 bases for V and 8 bases for J; bases not matched to a gene: 6. This CDR3 is CASSLRGGTDEQFF. Here the CDR3 DNA reads TGTGCCAGCAGCTTAAGAGGGGGCACGGATGAGCAGTTCTTC.

V is TRBV7-9 and J is TRBJ2-1; TRBD2 matches at 13 bases. The CDR3 totals 16 residues. V shed 5 bases, J shed 5 bases, and the junction held 6 bases outside the gene matches. CDR1 is SEHNR and CDR2 is FQNEAQ in the germline V gene (reference sequence). In nucleotides, the CDR3 is TGTGCCAGCAGCACCCGGACTAGCGGGAGTGACAATGAGCAGTTCTTC. This sequence encodes CASSTRTSGSDNEQFF.

In its sample, this clonotype was seen a few times. The chain employs TRBV12-3 or TRBV12-4 and TRBJ2-2, with D perhaps matching TRBD2 (6 bases). The CDR3 runs 16 residues. V shed 5 bases and J shed 1 base, with 14 bases lying between them. CDR3 region: CASSETNGGNTGELFF. For the CDR3, the DNA is TGTGCCAGCAGTGAAACGAACGGGGGGAACACCGGGGAGCTGTTTTTT.

This chain links TRBV5-1 with TRBJ2-1, with 9 bases fitting TRBD2. This CDR3 has 16 amino acids. Germline CDR1 SGHRS, CDR2 YFSETQ. V dropped 4 bases and J dropped 8; count of bases not matched to a gene: 13. CDR3 sequence (DNA): TGCGCCAGCAGCCCCCCGGTCCTAGCGGGGTTGGATGAGCAGTTCTTC. This gives the protein CASSPPVLAGLDEQFF.

The rearrangement uses TRBV9 and TRBJ2-1, with 12 bases fitting TRBD2. J gave up 8 bases and V 2 bases, and 8 bases lay outside the gene matches. Germline CDR1 reads SGDLS; CDR2 reads YYNGEE. This CDR3 has 16 amino acids. CDR3 in amino acids: CASSVRLAGGPHEQFF. The CDR3 region has the DNA TGTGCCAGCAGCGTGCGCCTAGCGGGGGGGCCCCATGAGCAGTTCTTC.

There are a few counts of this clonotype. This rearrangement joins TRBV4-1 to TRBJ2-1, with 7 bases lining up with TRBD2. Looked up from germline, CDR1 is MGHRA and CDR2 is YSYEKL. Unmatched junction bases numbered 4, after V lost 5 bases and J lost 9 bases. The CDR3 covers 12 residues. DNA for the CDR3: TGCGCCAGCAGCATCCCGGGAGGTGAGCAGTTCTTC. As protein: CASSIPGGEQFF.

V usage is TRBV20-1 and J usage is TRBJ2-1; D tentatively reads TRBD1 or TRBD2 (5 bases each). The CDR3 is made up of 16 amino acids. Germline values: CDR1 DFQATT, CDR2 SNEGSKA (reference sequence). The germline V and J ends were trimmed by 0 bases and 8 bases, with 20 bases remaining between them. CDR3 bases: TGCAGTGCTAGAGACGTAGGGACCGCGATTGGGTATGAGCAGTTCTTC. Residues: CSARDVGTAIGYEQFF.

This clonotype came up a few times. The chain combines TRBV4-1 with TRBJ2-3; D might be TRBD1 or TRBD2, each matching 5 bases. Per germline, CDR1 MGHRA and CDR2 YSYEKL. Trimming removed 6 bases at V and 1 base at J, with 8 bases between. The CDR3 contains 13 residues. Here the CDR3 reads CASRGVGTDTQYF. In nucleotides, the CDR3 is TGCGCCAGCAGGGGGGTGGGCACAGATACGCAGTATTTT.

Worth noting for this clonotype: A junction end diverges from the germline sequence, so it may reflect a read error. The chain uses TRBV7-9 and TRBJ2-5; D is possibly TRBD1 (6 bases). The CDR3 sequence is 15 residues long. Germline CDR1 SEHNR, CDR2 FQNEAQ (reference sequence). The CDR3 DNA sequence: TGTGCCAGCAACGAAGACCTAGGGACAAAAGAGACCCAGCACTTC. Encoded protein: CASNEDLGTKETQHF. Complete variable domain (other parts from reference TRBV7-9 and TRBJ2-5): DTGVSQNPRHKITKRGQNVTFRCDPISEHNRLYWYRQTLGQGPEFLTYFQNEAQLEKSRLLSDRFSAERPKGSFSTLEIQRTEQGDSAMYLCASNEDLGTKETQHFGPGTRLLVL.

This clonotype has just a few counts. The rearrangement uses TRBV29-1 and TRBJ2-1, with 15 bases fitting TRBD2. The V and J ends lost 7 bases and 5 bases, in that order; junction bases with no gene match: 6. This CDR3 is 15 amino acids long. Germline CDR1 is SQVTM and CDR2 is ANQGSEA. The CDR3: CSAMGLAGGDNEQFF. The CDR3 DNA reads as TGCAGCGCGATGGGACTAGCGGGGGGCGACAATGAGCAGTTCTTC.

CDR3 in amino acids: CASGTDGNWEQYF. CDR3 DNA sequence: TGTGCCAGCGGGACTGACGGCAATTGGGAGCAGTACTTC. The chain uses TRBV12-3 or TRBV12-4 and TRBJ2-7, with a tentative D call TRBD2 (6 bases). The germline V and J ends were trimmed by 8 bases and 7 bases, with 18 bases remaining between them. CDR3 length: 13 amino acids.

This chain links TRBV6-1 with TRBJ2-2; 12 bases agree with TRBD1. The CDR3 extends over 16 amino acids. The trim removed 5 bases at V and 6 bases at J, leaving 7 bases unmatched. Per germline, CDR1 MNHNS and CDR2 SASEGT. The CDR3 here is CASSLTGTGGPGELFF. The CDR3 region has the DNA TGTGCCAGCAGTCTCACCGGGACAGGGGGCCCCGGGGAGCTGTTTTTT.